Each of the 21 T cell receptor beta chains below was sequenced from the same sample in a study of technical replicates of blood from a handful of donors. Only in-frame clones appear in the TCRdb table, and some are missing; sequencing was by immunoSEQ multiplex PCR. Of tens of thousands of clones listed, 75% to 90% are singletons. Sequencing input: PBMCs. Source of these receptors: a human donor in good health. Some clones in this sample may be carry-over from other donors' samples.

The chain joins TRBV5-8 to TRBJ1-1; no firm D call. CDR3 length: 16 amino acids. V shed 4 bases and J shed 0 bases, with 16 bases lying between them. From germline, CDR1 is SGHTS and CDR2 YDEGEE. In DNA form, the CDR3 reads TGTGCCAGCAGCCCTATAGCAAGACTAATGAACACTGAAGCTTTCTTT. Amino acids: CASSPIARLMNTEAFF.

V and J are TRBV19 and TRBJ2-7, with D possibly matching TRBD2 (5 bases). The V and J ends lost 5 bases and 6 bases respectively, with 17 bases between them. The germline gives CDR1 LNHDA, CDR2 SQIVND (reference sequence). This CDR3 is built from 14 residues. In nucleotides, the CDR3 is TGTGCCAGTAGTCTCGCGGGCCTGATGAGCGAGCAGTACTTC. Translation: CASSLAGLMSEQYF. Full variable domain (outside the CDR3, taken from reference TRBV19 and TRBJ2-7): DGGITQSPKYLFRKEGQNVTLSCEQNLNHDAMYWYRQDPGQGLRLIYYSQIVNDFQKGDIAEGYSVSREKKESFPLTVTSAQKNPTAFYLCASSLAGLMSEQYFGPGTRLTVT.

The chain carries TRBV21-1 and TRBJ1-1. TRBV21-1 is a pseudogene locus. This CDR3 spans 15 amino acids. Written as DNA, the CDR3 is TGTGCCAGCAGCAAAGCGCTTCGTCCCCCGAGGAGAGCTTTCTTT. It codes for CASSKALRPPRRAFF.

This clone came up once. The V and J genes are TRBV4-2 and TRBJ2-7; 7 bases map to TRBD2. The V and J ends lost 5 bases and 7 bases, in that order; junction bases with no gene match: 11. CDR1 is LGHNA and CDR2 is YNFKEQ in the germline V gene. There are 14 residues in the CDR3. Here the CDR3 reads CASSSLGLPWEQYF. For the CDR3, the DNA is TGTGCCAGCAGCTCCCTGGGACTACCTTGGGAGCAGTACTTC.

This chain uses TRBV30 with TRBJ1-2; 12 bases fit TRBD1. This CDR3 region has 14 residues. V shed 0 bases and J 8 bases; nucleotides not matched to a gene: 4. CDR1 and CDR2 from the germline V gene are GTSNPN and SVGIG (reference sequence). CDR3 loop: CAWSVGTGGQGYTF. The CDR3 coding sequence is TGTGCCTGGAGTGTCGGGACAGGGGGCCAGGGCTACACCTTC.

This clone was counted only a few times. This chain uses TRBV5-4 with TRBJ2-3; a possible D gene is TRBD2 (5 bases). CDR3 length equals 14 residues. CDR1 and CDR2 from the germline V gene are SGHNT and YYREEE (reference sequence). Between the trimmed V and J ends, which lost 1 base and 4 bases, there was a span of 10 bases. CDR3 in DNA: TGTGCCAGCAGCTTGACTAGGTGGGCAGATACGCAGTATTTT. Translating gives CASSLTRWADTQYF.

This clone was recorded once. The CDR3 nucleotides read TGTGCCAGCAGTGAAGAGTGGGGAGGGAACTATGGCTACACCTTC. Amino acids: CASSEEWGGNYGYTF. This rearrangement joins TRBV6-1 to TRBJ1-2; D gene uncertain. With 1 base removed from V and 2 bases from J, the gap between germline ends came to 11 bases. This CDR3 contains 15 residues. The germline gives CDR1 MNHNS, CDR2 SASEGT.

The rearrangement joins TRBV27 to TRBJ2-7, with 8 bases identical to TRBD2. Germline CDR1 reads MNHEY; CDR2 reads SMNVEV (reference sequence). The junction had 8 bases not matched to a gene; V was cut back by 2 bases and J by 2 bases. The CDR3 covers 16 residues. In DNA form, the CDR3 reads TGTGCCAGCAGTTTAAGGTTCGGGGGGGCGGCCTACGAGCAGTACTTC. It is translated as CASSLRFGGAAYEQYF.

This clone was seen repeatedly, ten times or more. V usage is TRBV5-6 and J usage is TRBJ2-3, with TRBD2 matching over 8 bases. The germline V gene encodes CDR1 SGHDT and CDR2 YYEEEE. The CDR3 consists of 16 residues. Germline trimming cut 0 bases from V and 2 bases from J; bases unmatched to any gene: 5. CDR3 sequence (DNA): TGTGCCAGCAGCTTGGGAGCGGGGGCCCCCACAGATACGCAGTATTTT. It specifies CASSLGAGAPTDTQYF.

The CDR3 reads CASSLPRDSPPETQYF. Here the CDR3 DNA reads TGTGCCAGCAGCTTACCTAGAGACAGCCCCCCAGAGACCCAGTACTTC. V and J are TRBV11-2 and TRBJ2-5; possible D gene TRBD1, 5 bases. Germline CDR1 SGHAT, CDR2 FQNNGV. The length of the CDR3 is 16 residues. Trimming removed 2 bases at V and 4 bases at J, with 17 bases between. The variable domain in full, with the rest retrieved from reference TRBV11-2 and TRBJ2-5, is EAGVAQSPRYKIIEKRQSVAFWCNPISGHATLYWYQQILGQGPKLLIQFQNNGVVDDSQLPKDRFSAERLKGVDSTLKIQPAKLEDSAVYLCASSLPRDSPPETQYFGPGTRLLVL.

The CDR3 bases are TGTGCCATCAGTGAGGGCGGCTACAATGAGCAGTTCTTC. It is translated as CAISEGGYNEQFF. V usage is TRBV10-3 and J usage is TRBJ2-1; D remains unclear. CDR3 size: 13 residues. V was clipped by 2 bases and J by 3 bases, with 5 bases between them. Germline CDR1 ENHRY, CDR2 SYGVKD.

The rearrangement uses TRBV7-9 and TRBJ1-2, with 8 bases matching TRBD1. With V trimmed by 4 bases and J by 4 bases, 11 bases remained unmatched. This CDR3 is built from 16 residues. The V gene's germline CDR1 is SEHNR and CDR2 FQNEAQ (reference sequence). The CDR3 is CASSSPRQGRGYGYTF. CDR3 bases: TGTGCCAGCAGCTCCCCCCGACAGGGGAGGGGCTATGGCTACACCTTC.

The chain combines TRBV6-1 with TRBJ2-7; 10 nucleotides align to TRBD2. Trimming at V came to 6 bases and at J to 4 bases, leaving 6 bases not matched to a gene. Germline CDR1 MNHNS, CDR2 SASEGT. This CDR3 has 14 residues. CDR3 in amino acids: CASRTGTSVYEQYF. Written as DNA, the CDR3 is TGTGCCAGCAGAACCGGGACTAGCGTTTACGAGCAGTACTTC.

The CDR3 region is CASSHQQGAKNIQYF. Written as DNA, the CDR3 is TGCGCCAGCAGCCACCAACAGGGAGCCAAAAACATTCAGTACTTC. The J gene is TRBJ2-4, the V gene TRBV4-3, with D possibly being TRBD1 (6 bases). V shed 3 bases and J shed 0 bases, with 9 bases lying between them. The CDR3 is made up of 15 amino acids. The germline V gene encodes CDR1 LGHNA and CDR2 YSLEER.

The CDR3 DNA is TGCGCCAGCAGCTTGATTCCAGGCGAAGGGACCCAGTACTTC. Protein: CASSLIPGEGTQYF. This chain joins TRBV5-1 and TRBJ2-5; D is undetermined. The CDR3 runs to 14 residues. V was clipped by 1 base and J by 7 bases, with 14 bases between them. CDR1 is SGHRS, CDR2 YFSETQ, per germline.

CDR3 sequence: CASSRTGAPYATPLHF. The CDR3 DNA reads TGTGCCAGCAGCCGGACAGGGGCTCCTTATGCGACACCCCTCCACTTT. This sequence joins TRBV7-2 and TRBJ1-6, with 9 bases that match TRBD1. From germline, CDR1 is SGHTA and CDR2 FQGNSA. J was trimmed by 11 bases and V by 5 bases; bases with no gene match: 13. The CDR3 spans 16 residues.

This clone was observed once. The V and J genes are TRBV10-3 and TRBJ1-3; 7 bases align to TRBD1. V lost 7 bases to trimming and J lost 2 bases; unmatched junction nucleotides: 5. The CDR3 has 14 amino acids. CDR1 ENHRY and CDR2 SYGVKD come from the germline V gene. The CDR3 spells CAITDTGAGNTIYF. The DNA of the CDR3 is TGTGCCATCACCGACACAGGGGCTGGAAACACCATATATTTT.

The J gene is TRBJ2-1, the V gene TRBV18, with 9 nucleotides matching TRBD1. Losses at the gene ends were 2 bases for V and 5 bases for J; bases not matched to a gene: 1. CDR1 is KGHSH and CDR2 is LQKENI in the germline V gene. The CDR3 consists of 14 residues. CDR3 in DNA: TGTGCCAGCTCACCATGGACAGGGGACAATGAGCAGTTCTTC. This codes for CASSPWTGDNEQFF. Complete variable domain (other parts from reference TRBV18 and TRBJ2-1): NAGVMQNPRHLVRRRGQEARLRCSPMKGHSHVYWYRQLPEEGLKFMVYLQKENIIDESGMPKERFSAEFPKEGPSILRIQQVVRGDSAAYFCASSPWTGDNEQFFGPGTRLTVL.

This chain connects TRBV28 to TRBJ2-7; TRBD2 is a possible D gene (5 bases). The germline gives CDR1 MDHEN, CDR2 SYDVKM. This CDR3 is built from 14 residues. V was trimmed by 5 bases and J by 0 bases, leaving 11 bases between them. The DNA for the CDR3 is TGTGCCAGCAGTCTGAGGGCGAGCTCCTACGAGCAGTACTTC. The encoded protein is CASSLRASSYEQYF.

This chain links TRBV23-1 with TRBJ2-3; D is unresolved. TRBV23-1 is annotated as an ORF whose role is uncertain. CDR3 length equals 15 residues. V was pared by 2 bases and J by 0 bases, with 9 bases between. CDR3 protein: CASSQIGRSTDTQYF. CDR3 DNA sequence: TGCGCCAGCAGTCAAATTGGCAGGAGCACAGATACGCAGTATTTT.

The table lists this clone with a count of one. This rearrangement joins TRBV7-2 to TRBJ1-3; 10 positions match TRBD1. Trimming took 0 bases from V and 4 from J; bases not matched to a gene: 3. The CDR3 extends over 16 amino acids. The germline CDR1 and CDR2 sequences are SGHTA and FQGNSA. CDR3 coding DNA: TGTGCCAGCAGCTTAGCAGGGACAGGGGTCGGAAACACCATATATTTT. It encodes CASSLAGTGVGNTIYF.